This T cell receptor (beta chain) derives from a study of shared clonotypes between healthy human individuals. The study, taken as a whole, reports: Non-shared clonotypes showed lower generation probabilities than clonotypes common to all four donors. Tissue TCR repertoires likely differ from these blood-only repertoires.

V was pared by 6 bases and J by 8 bases, with 7 bases between. This CDR3 has 10 amino acids. The germline CDR1 and CDR2 sequences are DFQATT and SNEGSKA (reference sequence). Generated by immunoSEQ multiplex PCR, the TCRdb table keeps only in-frame clones and is missing some. The sample holds 500,000 or so clones, roughly 95% seen once. In the case of this clone: Its target is unknown.

V gene TRBV20-1 combines with J gene TRBJ1-4; TRBD1 is a possible D gene (6 bases). The clonotype originates from a woman aged 25 to 45 in good health. Sequenced sample: naive CD4+ T cells sorted from blood. The subset was: CD45RA+ positively selected. The CDR3, as DNA: TGCAGTGCAGGACAGGAAAAACTGTTTTTT. Translating gives CSAGQEKLFF.